This T cell receptor beta chain derives from a study of siplizumab effects on memory and regulatory T cells. Some clones are missing from TCRdb's copy, which holds only in-frame ones; the method was immunoSEQ multiplex PCR. The table has some 100,000 clones, roughly nine tenths seen once. On this clone: Its matching antigen is unknown.

Broader study findings: Treg-derived clones made up an average of roughly 70% of mappable alloreactive CD4+ clones with siplizumab and 26.9% in controls. Both greater diversity than memory cells and a major contribution to the alloresponse seemed to characterize naive T cells. Proliferating siplizumab-culture Treg suppressive function went unconfirmed. The mapping of alloreactive clones to unstimulated subsets covered only a minor fraction of them.

This receptor was obtained from a human donor in good health. Sample: Tregs sorted from blood.

The CDR3 DNA is TGCAGCGTTGCAATGGCAAACAGCCCGTATGGCTACACCTTC. This gives the protein CSVAMANSPYGYTF. The genes are TRBV29-1 and TRBJ1-2; the D is unclear. V was clipped by 4 bases and J by 5 bases, with 17 bases between them. The CDR3 extends over 14 amino acids. The germline gives CDR1 SQVTM, CDR2 ANQGSEA.